These T cell receptor beta chains were read from a single sample in a study of blood T cells in healthy people across ages. TCRdb passed the 5' RACE reads through MiXCR, listing each CDR3 protein once. The sample lists some 1.8 million distinct CDR3 sequences; about 39% were seen once. The sequencing input was blood. These TCRs come from a human donor in good health. The CDR3 runs from the conserved cysteine through the conserved F or W. Fields, in order: V gene, J gene, D gene, clone size, CDR3 DNA, CDR3 protein. A D gene is named only where the DNA matches it firmly. The size of a clone is reported for some rows only, either as once, few or many, or as a class for expanded clones.

TRBV24-1,TRBJ1-2,.,.,TGTGCCACCAGTGAGGAACCCAGGAAAGGCTACACCTTC,CATSEEPRKGYTF
TRBV7-2,TRBJ1-1,.,few,TGTGCCAGCAGCTTATTAATCACCAGGGGAGAAGCTTTCTTT,CASSLLITRGEAFF
TRBV5-1,TRBJ2-7,.,.,TGCGCCAGCAGCTCCTCGGGGGGCTACCTCTACGAGCAGTACTTC,CASSSSGGYLYEQYF
TRBV4-3,TRBJ1-5,.,.,TGCGCCAGCAGCCAGGACGGGACGGACAATCAGCCCCAGCATTTT,CASSQDGTDNQPQHF
TRBV15,TRBJ1-1,.,few,TGTGCCACCAGCAGAGGGGTCTCGGCAAAAGCTTTCTTT,CATSRGVSAKAFF
TRBV7-2,TRBJ1-2,TRBD1,.,TGTGCCAGCAGCCCCGCGACAGGGGTCGGCTACACCTTC,CASSPATGVGYTF
TRBV9,TRBJ1-6,.,.,TGTGCCAGCAGCCCCCGGGCCAATCCACCCCTCCACTTT,CASSPRANPPLHF
TRBV18,TRBJ2-1,TRBD1,once,TGTGCCAGCTCACTCAGAGTCCGGGACAGGGACTACAATGAGCAGTTCTTC,CASSLRVRDRDYNEQFF
TRBV11-2,TRBJ1-1,.,.,TGTGCCAGCAGCCACGACAGAATTAAAGCTTTCTTT,CASSHDRIKAFF
TRBV29-1,TRBJ1-2,.,.,TGCAGCGTTGACAGGGGAAGTTCAGGCTACACCTTC,CSVDRGSSGYTF
TRBV7-2,TRBJ2-5,.,.,TGTGCCAGCAGCTCCTCCGGTAGCAGGGAGACCCAGTACTTC,CASSSSGSRETQYF
TRBV29-1,TRBJ1-1,TRBD1,.,TGCAGCGTGAGCTTGGACAGGGACACTGAAGCTTTCTTT,CSVSLDRDTEAFF
TRBV2,TRBJ2-3,TRBD1,.,TGTGCCAGCGGAGAACAGGGGGCCACAGATACGCAGTATTTT,CASGEQGATDTQYF
TRBV7-8,TRBJ1-6,.,.,TGTGCCAGCAGCGCTCCCAGGGGAGGAAATTCACCCCTCCACTTT,CASSAPRGGNSPLHF
TRBV29-1,TRBJ2-7,TRBD2,few,TGCAGTGTTGAGACTAGCGGGTCTTACGAGCAGTACTTC,CSVETSGSYEQYF
TRBV20-1,TRBJ2-3,.,.,TGCAGTGGCATGAAAGCTAGCACAGATACGCAGTATTTT,CSGMKASTDTQYF
TRBV2,TRBJ2-1,.,few,TGTGCCAGTTTCGGGGGTAATGAGCAGTTCTTC,CASFGGNEQFF
TRBV12-3/TRBV12-4,TRBJ2-7,TRBD2,.,TGTGCCAGCAGTTTTCGGCTAGCGGGGGGGCTAAGTACCCACGAGCAGTACTTC,CASSFRLAGGLSTHEQYF
TRBV29-1,TRBJ1-2,.,.,TGCAGCGTTGAACCGGGATATGGCTACACCTTC,CSVEPGYGYTF
TRBV29-1,TRBJ1-1,.,many,TGCAGCGTTGTTTCGCGGGTGATGAACACTGAAGCTTTCTTT,CSVVSRVMNTEAFF
TRBV9,TRBJ1-1,.,.,TGTGCCAGCAGCGTAGGAGGGGCCATGAACACTGAAGCTTTCTTT,CASSVGGAMNTEAFF
TRBV29-1,TRBJ2-2,TRBD1,.,TGCAGCGTTGGAGGGACAGGGGCGAACACCGGGGAGCTGTTTTTT,CSVGGTGANTGELFF
TRBV5-5,TRBJ1-2,.,.,TGTGCCAGCAGCCCGGGCCCTGACACCTATGGCTACACCTTC,CASSPGPDTYGYTF
TRBV5-5,TRBJ2-7,TRBD2,.,TGTGCCAGCAGCTTCGGGGGGGCCCCCTACGAGCAGTACTTC,CASSFGGAPYEQYF
TRBV7-3,TRBJ2-5,TRBD1,.,TGTGCCAGCAGCTTAAACCCTTGGCAGGGGGCGGCGGAGACCCAGTACTTC,CASSLNPWQGAAETQYF
TRBV3-1,TRBJ2-5,.,.,TGTGCCAGCAGCCAAGTTGTGGGGGAAGAGACCCAGTACTTC,CASSQVVGEETQYF
TRBV29-1,TRBJ2-1,.,many,TGCAGCGTTGCGCGGGGCTCTTACAATGAGCAGTTCTTC,CSVARGSYNEQFF
TRBV7-9,TRBJ2-5,.,few,TGTGCCAGCAGCTTACCGGGGACGGAGACCCAGTACTTC,CASSLPGTETQYF
TRBV5-5,TRBJ1-5,TRBD1,.,TGTGCCAGCAGCCTTCGACCGCTGACAGGGAATCAGCCCCAGCATTTT,CASSLRPLTGNQPQHF
TRBV12-3/TRBV12-4,TRBJ1-1,TRBD1,.,TGTGCCACCATGACAGGGCAGAACACTGAAGCTTTCTTT,CATMTGQNTEAFF
TRBV20-1,TRBJ2-7,.,few,TGCAGTGCTAGAGATCCCAGGTACACATCTTACGAGCAGTACTTC,CSARDPRYTSYEQYF
TRBV4-1,TRBJ1-1,.,.,TGCGCCAGCAGCCAAGATCTATCAAAAACTGAAGTTTTCTTT,CASSQDLSKTEVFF
TRBV3-1,TRBJ2-3,.,few,TGTGCCAGCAGCCAAGAAGGTACAGCAAACACAGATACGCAGTATTTT,CASSQEGTANTDTQYF
TRBV7-2,TRBJ1-5,.,once,TGTGCCAGCAGCTTCGGGAGGGCTACTAGCAATCAGCCCCAGCATTTT,CASSFGRATSNQPQHF
TRBV2,TRBJ2-3,.,.,TGTGCCAGTACTTCCAGCACAGATACGCAGTATTTT,CASTSSTDTQYF
TRBV12-5,TRBJ2-7,.,few,TGTGCTAGTGGTCCCAGGGGGGCCGCCTACGAGCAGTACTTC,CASGPRGAAYEQYF
TRBV7-2,TRBJ2-1,.,.,TGTGCCAGCAGCTTACAGGGTTTTGAGCAGTTCTTC,CASSLQGFEQFF
TRBV6-2/TRBV6-3,TRBJ2-4,.,.,TGTGCCAGCGGGGCGGGCGCCAAAAACATTCAGTACTTC,CASGAGAKNIQYF
TRBV18,TRBJ1-1,.,.,TGTGCCAGCTCACCTGCTCAAAGACAGAACACTGAAGCTTTCTTT,CASSPAQRQNTEAFF
TRBV3-1,TRBJ2-7,TRBD2,.,TGTGCCAGCAGCCAAGATTGGGGTAGCGGGGGGTTGATCTACGAGCAGTACTTC,CASSQDWGSGGLIYEQYF
TRBV6-2/TRBV6-3,TRBJ2-1,TRBD2,few,TGTGCCAGCAGTCGTAGCGGGCCTAGGGCGCGCTCCTACAATGAGCAGTTCTTC,CASSRSGPRARSYNEQFF
TRBV6-1,TRBJ2-3,TRBD2,.,TGTGCCAGCCGGGCTACGGGACTAGCGGGGTTCAGAGATACGCAGTATTTT,CASRATGLAGFRDTQYF
TRBV20-1,TRBJ2-1,TRBD2,.,TGCAGTGCAAAGCGGGGGGCCCGGTATGAGCAGTTCTTC,CSAKRGARYEQFF
TRBV11-2,TRBJ2-3,.,few,TGTGCCAGCAGTCACGCCCAGGGGGGAGATACGCAGTATTTT,CASSHAQGGDTQYF
TRBV7-9,TRBJ1-1,.,.,TGTGCCAGCAGGAGCAGGGCGGAAAGTACTGAAGCTTTCTTT,CASRSRAESTEAFF
TRBV23-1,TRBJ1-5,TRBD1,few,TGCGCCAGCAGTCAATCCGGCCGGGACAGGGGCCCCAAGGATCAGCCCCAGCATTTT,CASSQSGRDRGPKDQPQHF